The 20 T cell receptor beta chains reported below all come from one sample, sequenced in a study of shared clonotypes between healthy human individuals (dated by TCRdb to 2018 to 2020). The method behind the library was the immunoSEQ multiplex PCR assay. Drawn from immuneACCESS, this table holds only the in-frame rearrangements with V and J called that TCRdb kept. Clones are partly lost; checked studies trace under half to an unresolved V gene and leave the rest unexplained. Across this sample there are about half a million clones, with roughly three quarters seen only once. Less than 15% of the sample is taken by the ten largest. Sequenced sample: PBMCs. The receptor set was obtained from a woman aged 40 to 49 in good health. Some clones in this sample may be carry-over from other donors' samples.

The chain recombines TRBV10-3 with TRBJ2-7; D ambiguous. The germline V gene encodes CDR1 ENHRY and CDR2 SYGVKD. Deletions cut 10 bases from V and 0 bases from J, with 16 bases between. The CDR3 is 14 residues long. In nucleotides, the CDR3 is TGTGCCACTTTCTCCGGGTCCCTCTCCTACGAGCAGTACTTC. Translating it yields CATFSGSLSYEQYF.

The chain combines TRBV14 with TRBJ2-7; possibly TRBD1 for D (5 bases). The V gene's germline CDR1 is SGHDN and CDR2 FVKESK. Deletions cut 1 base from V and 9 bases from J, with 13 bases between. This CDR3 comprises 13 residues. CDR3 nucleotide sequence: TGTGCCAGCAGCCAAGCAGGGTCGTTGGTGCAGTACTTC. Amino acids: CASSQAGSLVQYF.

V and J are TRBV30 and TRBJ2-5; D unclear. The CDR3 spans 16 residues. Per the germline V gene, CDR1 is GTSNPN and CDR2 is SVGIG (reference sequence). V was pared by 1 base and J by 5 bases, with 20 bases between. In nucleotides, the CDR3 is TGTGCCTGGAGTGGGCTGGGATCTTTTCTGATGGAGACCCAGTACTTC. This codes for CAWSGLGSFLMETQYF.

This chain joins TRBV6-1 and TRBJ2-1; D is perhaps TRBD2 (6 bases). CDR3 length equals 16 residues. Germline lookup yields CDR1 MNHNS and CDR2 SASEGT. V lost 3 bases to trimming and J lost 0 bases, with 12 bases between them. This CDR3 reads CASSDFGGSSYNEQFF. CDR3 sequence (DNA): TGTGCCAGCAGTGATTTCGGGGGAAGCTCCTACAATGAGCAGTTCTTC.

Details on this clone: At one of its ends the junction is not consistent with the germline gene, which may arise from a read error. The CDR3: CASTLGGEKLFF. CDR3 nucleotides: TGTGCCAGCACCTTAGGGGGAGAAAAACTGTTTTTT. The chain links TRBV7-9 to TRBJ1-4; D possibly corresponds to TRBD1 (6 bases). Germline V lookup: CDR1 SEHNR, CDR2 FQNEAQ (reference sequence). The CDR3 extends over 12 amino acids.

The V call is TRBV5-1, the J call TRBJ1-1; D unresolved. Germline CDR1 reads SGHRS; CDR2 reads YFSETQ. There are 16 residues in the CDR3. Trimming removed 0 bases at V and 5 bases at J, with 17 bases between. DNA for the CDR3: TGCGCCAGCAGCTTGGACGGAAGACAAGGACTTACTGAAGCTTTCTTT. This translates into CASSLDGRQGLTEAFF.

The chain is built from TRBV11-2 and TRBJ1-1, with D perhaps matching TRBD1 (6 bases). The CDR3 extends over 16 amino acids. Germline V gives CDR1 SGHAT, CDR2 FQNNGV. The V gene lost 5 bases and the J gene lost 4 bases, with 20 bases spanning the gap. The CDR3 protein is CASSPNPMYRVTEAFF. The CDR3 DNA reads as TGTGCCAGCAGCCCGAACCCCATGTACAGGGTCACTGAAGCTTTCTTT.

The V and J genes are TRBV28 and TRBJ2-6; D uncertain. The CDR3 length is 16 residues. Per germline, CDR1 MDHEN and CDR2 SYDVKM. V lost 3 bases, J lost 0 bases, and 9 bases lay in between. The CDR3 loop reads CASSFHDISGANVLTF. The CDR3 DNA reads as TGTGCCAGCAGTTTCCACGACATCTCTGGGGCCAACGTCCTGACTTTC.

The CDR3 sequence: CASSLNPGGNYEQYF. The DNA for the CDR3 is TGTGCCAGCAGCTTAAATCCCGGGGGTAACTACGAGCAGTACTTC. The chain links TRBV11-2 to TRBJ2-7; possibly TRBD2 for D (6 bases). CDR3 length equals 15 residues. Germline CDR1 reads SGHAT; CDR2 reads FQNNGV. V lost 2 bases, J lost 3 bases, and 14 bases lay in between.

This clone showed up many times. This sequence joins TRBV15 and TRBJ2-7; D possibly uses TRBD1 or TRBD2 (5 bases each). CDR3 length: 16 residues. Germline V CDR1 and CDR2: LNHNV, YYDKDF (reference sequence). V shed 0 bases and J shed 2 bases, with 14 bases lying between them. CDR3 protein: CATSRDRGRPPYEQYF. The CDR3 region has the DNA TGTGCCACCAGCAGAGATCGGGGCCGGCCTCCCTACGAGCAGTACTTC.

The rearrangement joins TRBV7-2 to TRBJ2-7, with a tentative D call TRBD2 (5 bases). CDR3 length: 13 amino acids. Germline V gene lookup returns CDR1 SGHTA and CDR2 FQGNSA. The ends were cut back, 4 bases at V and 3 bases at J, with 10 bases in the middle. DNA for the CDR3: TGTGCCAGCAGCTCCCGGGCGGGCTACGAGCAGTACTTC. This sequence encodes CASSSRAGYEQYF.

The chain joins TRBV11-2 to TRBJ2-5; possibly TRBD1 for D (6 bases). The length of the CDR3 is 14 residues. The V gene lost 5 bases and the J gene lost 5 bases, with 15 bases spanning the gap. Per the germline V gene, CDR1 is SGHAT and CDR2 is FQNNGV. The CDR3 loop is CASSAAGERETQYF. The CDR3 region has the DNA TGTGCCAGCAGCGCGGCAGGGGAACGGGAGACCCAGTACTTC. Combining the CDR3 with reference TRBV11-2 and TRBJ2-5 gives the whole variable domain EAGVAQSPRYKIIEKRQSVAFWCNPISGHATLYWYQQILGQGPKLLIQFQNNGVVDDSQLPKDRFSAERLKGVDSTLKIQPAKLEDSAVYLCASSAAGERETQYFGPGTRLLVL.

CDR3 DNA sequence: TGTGCCAGCAGCCGTAGCAGGGCAGCAGATACGCAGTATTTT. Protein sequence: CASSRSRAADTQYF. J is TRBJ2-3 and V is TRBV7-6; the D gene is possibly TRBD1 (5 bases). Trimming took 5 bases from V and 4 from J, leaving 13 bases between them. This CDR3 contains 14 residues. Germline lookup yields CDR1 SGHVS and CDR2 FNYEAQ.

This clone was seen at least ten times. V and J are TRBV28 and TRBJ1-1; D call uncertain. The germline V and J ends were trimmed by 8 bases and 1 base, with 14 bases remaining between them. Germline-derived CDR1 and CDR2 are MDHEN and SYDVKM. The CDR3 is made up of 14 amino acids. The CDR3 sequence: CASADRGRNTEAFF. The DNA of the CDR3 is TGTGCCAGCGCCGATAGAGGGAGGAACACTGAAGCTTTCTTT.

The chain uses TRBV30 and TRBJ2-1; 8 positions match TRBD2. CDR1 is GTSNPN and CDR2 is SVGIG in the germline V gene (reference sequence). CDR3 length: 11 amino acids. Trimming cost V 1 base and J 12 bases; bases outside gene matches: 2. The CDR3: CAWSDGLAQFF. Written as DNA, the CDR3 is TGTGCCTGGAGTGATGGACTAGCGCAGTTCTTC.

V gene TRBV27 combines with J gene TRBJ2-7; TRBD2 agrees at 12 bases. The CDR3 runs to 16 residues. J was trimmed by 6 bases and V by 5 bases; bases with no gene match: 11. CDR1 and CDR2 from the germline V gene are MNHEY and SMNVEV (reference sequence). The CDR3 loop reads CASSTPTSGRLSEQYF. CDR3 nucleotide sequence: TGTGCCAGCAGTACCCCGACTAGCGGGAGACTCAGCGAGCAGTACTTC.

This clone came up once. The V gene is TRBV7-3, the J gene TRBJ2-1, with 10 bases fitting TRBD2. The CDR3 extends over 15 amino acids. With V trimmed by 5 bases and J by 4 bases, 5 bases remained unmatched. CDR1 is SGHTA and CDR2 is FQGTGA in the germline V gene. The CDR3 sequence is CASSHTSGKYNEQFF. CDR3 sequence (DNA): TGTGCCAGCAGCCATACTAGCGGGAAATACAATGAGCAGTTCTTC. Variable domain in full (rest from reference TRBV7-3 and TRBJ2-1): GAGVSQTPSNKVTEKGKYVELRCDPISGHTALYWYRQSLGQGPEFLIYFQGTGAADDSGLPNDRFFAVRPEGSVSTLKIQRTERGDSAVYLCASSHTSGKYNEQFFGPGTRLTVL.

CDR3: CASSLDTTMNGYTF. The CDR3 nucleotides read TGTGCCAGCAGCTTAGATACAACAATGAATGGCTACACCTTC. The chain couples TRBV11-2 to TRBJ1-2; D call uncertain. The germline V gene has CDR1 SGHAT and CDR2 FQNNGV. Trimming pared 0 bases from V and 6 bases from J, leaving 11 bases between. This CDR3 has 14 residues.

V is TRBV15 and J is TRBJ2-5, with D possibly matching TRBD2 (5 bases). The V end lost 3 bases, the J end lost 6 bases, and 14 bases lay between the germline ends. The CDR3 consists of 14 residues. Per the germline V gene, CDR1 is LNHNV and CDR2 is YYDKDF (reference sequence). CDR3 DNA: TGTGCCACCAGCAGTCCCACTAGTTGGCAGACCCAGTACTTC. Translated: CATSSPTSWQTQYF.

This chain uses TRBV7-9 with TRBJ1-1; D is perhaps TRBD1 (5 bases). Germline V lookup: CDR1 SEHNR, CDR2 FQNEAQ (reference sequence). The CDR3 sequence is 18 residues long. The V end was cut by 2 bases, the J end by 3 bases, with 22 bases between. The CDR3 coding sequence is TGTGCCAGCAGCTTACCCTCGAGGGGACGATCCAAGGACACTGAAGCTTTCTTT. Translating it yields CASSLPSRGRSKDTEAFF.